This note documents a single T cell receptor beta chain sequence. The entry originates in a study of cytomegalovirus exposure and HLA in healthy donors. Per germline, CDR1 LNHNV and CDR2 YYDKDF (reference sequence). J gave up 5 bases and V 5 bases, and 11 bases lay outside the gene matches. The CDR3 totals 16 residues. Researchers ran the PCR with 60 Vbeta and 13 Jbeta primers. Measured with immunoSEQ multiplex PCR; TCRdb has only the in-frame clones, and not every one. The table lists around 65,000 clones. The genes are TRBV15 and TRBJ1-1, with TRBD1 identical over 10 bases. The source of this sequence is a man aged 25 to 40 in good health and CMV-seropositive. The sequenced sample consisted of PBMCs. Written as DNA, the CDR3 is TGTGCCACCAGCTCCGGGAGACAGGGGGCTGGGACTGAAGCTTTCTTT. Translation: CATSSGRQGAGTEAFF.